Listed below are T cell receptor beta chains from one sample, sequenced in a study of human T cells and chemical hapten exposure. TCRdb re-analysed the RACE reads in MiXCR, keeping a single row per CDR3 protein. In the table there are some 300,000 distinct CDR3 sequences, about 5% of which are singletons. The sequencing here drew on whole blood, taken in connection with sensitization to the hapten diphenylcyclopropenone (DPC). These receptors were collected from a woman between 18 and 29 years old with alopecia areata. Some clones in this sample may be carry-over from other donors' samples. Both conserved end residues are part of each CDR3. The order of the fields is V gene, CDR3 protein.

v_gene: TRBV11-2; CDR3aa: CASSLDIRGAFQFF
v_gene: TRBV7-2; CDR3aa: CASSSKRGGSTDTQYF
v_gene: TRBV18; CDR3aa: CASSNRGGPEDTQYF
v_gene: TRBV7-8; CDR3aa: CASSPRDQPQETQYF
v_gene: TRBV10-3; CDR3aa: CAITKGPSGGSEQFF
v_gene: TRBV7-9; CDR3aa: CASSLATVITDTQYF
v_gene: TRBV20-1; CDR3aa: CSASRDRGDTQYF
v_gene: TRBV10-3; CDR3aa: CAISESKSGQVRGSPLHF
v_gene: TRBV19; CDR3aa: CASCDEYQPQHF
v_gene: TRBV6-1; CDR3aa: CATHTMRRGGGSTEAFF
v_gene: TRBV20-1; CDR3aa: CSARADRAIYEQYF
v_gene: TRBV6-2/TRBV6-3; CDR3aa: CASSYPGSQPQHF
v_gene: TRBV29-1; CDR3aa: CSVRDRVSNYGYTF
v_gene: TRBV11-3; CDR3aa: CASSLELAGGDTGELFF
v_gene: TRBV4-3; CDR3aa: CASSQTMQGNQPQHF
v_gene: TRBV6-1; CDR3aa: CASSEIASGGLTSTDTQYF
v_gene: TRBV7-4; CDR3aa: CASSSPPYGQGSDTGELFF
v_gene: TRBV6-6; CDR3aa: CASGAPPGNTVYF
v_gene: TRBV6-2/TRBV6-3; CDR3aa: CASSGVGGWQPQHF
v_gene: TRBV7-9; CDR3aa: CASSSSWREYQETQYF
v_gene: TRBV3-1; CDR3aa: CASSQGKGWGTEAFF
v_gene: TRBV5-1; CDR3aa: CASARTQGPYEQYF